This TCR beta chain was found in a study of OX40 agonist ivuxolimab in advanced cancers. Study as a whole: Dose-escalation subjects each had hepatocellular carcinoma, melanoma, renal cell or head and neck cancer. Patients achieving partial responses numbered three: one hepatocellular carcinoma case and two cutaneous melanoma cases.

Points on this clone: Its matching antigen is unknown.

Study-wide results and limits: Clonal expansion was among the lowest in partial responders at 0.1-3.0 mg/kg, especially CD8+.

Sequenced by immunoSEQ multiplex PCR; TCRdb stores in-frame clones only, minus some. Of more than 45,000 clones listed, 88% were seen once; the top ten hold about 7%. Per the germline V gene, CDR1 is SEHNR and CDR2 is FQNEAQ (reference sequence). V shed 2 bases, J shed 4 bases, and the junction held 8 bases outside the gene matches. The CDR3 extends over 16 amino acids. This specimen was CD4+ or CD8+ T cells sorted from blood, taken in a trial of the OX40 agonist ivuxolimab. This sequence joins TRBV7-9 and TRBJ2-3; 8 nucleotides match TRBD2. This receptor was identified in an adult with an advanced solid tumor such as melanoma, head and neck, liver or kidney cancer. CDR3 amino acids: CASSLNRLAGPDTQYF. In DNA form, the CDR3 reads TGTGCCAGCAGCTTAAATCGTCTAGCGGGCCCAGATACGCAGTATTTT. Drawing the rest from reference TRBV7-9 and TRBJ2-3, the complete variable domain is DTGVSQNPRHKITKRGQNVTFRCDPISEHNRLYWYRQTLGQGPEFLTYFQNEAQLEKSRLLSDRFSAERPKGSFSTLEIQRTEQGDSAMYLCASSLNRLAGPDTQYFGPGTRLTVL.